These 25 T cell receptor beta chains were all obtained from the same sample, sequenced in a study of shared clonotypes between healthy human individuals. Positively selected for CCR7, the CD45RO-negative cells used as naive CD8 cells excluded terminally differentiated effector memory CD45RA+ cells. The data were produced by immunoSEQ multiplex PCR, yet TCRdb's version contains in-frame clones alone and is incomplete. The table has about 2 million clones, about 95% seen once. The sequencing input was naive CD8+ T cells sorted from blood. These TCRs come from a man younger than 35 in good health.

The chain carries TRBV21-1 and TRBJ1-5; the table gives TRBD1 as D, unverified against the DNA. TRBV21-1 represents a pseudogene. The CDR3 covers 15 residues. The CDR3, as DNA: TGTGCCAGCAGCTCCCAGGGGGCGCAGGATCAGCCCCAGCATTTT. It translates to CASSSQGAQDQPQHF.

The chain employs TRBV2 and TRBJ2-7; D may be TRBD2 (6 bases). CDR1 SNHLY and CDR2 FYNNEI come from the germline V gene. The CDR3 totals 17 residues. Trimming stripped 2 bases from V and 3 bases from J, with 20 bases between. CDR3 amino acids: CASSEIVASESYYEQYF. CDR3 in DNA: TGTGCCAGCAGTGAAATCGTCGCTAGCGAGAGCTACTACGAGCAGTACTTC. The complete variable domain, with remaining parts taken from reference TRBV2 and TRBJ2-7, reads EPEVTQTPSHQVTQMGQEVILRCVPISNHLYFYWYRQILGQKVEFLVSFYNNEISEKSEIFDDQFSVERPDGSNFTLKIRSTKLEDSAMYFCASSEIVASESYYEQYFGPGTRLTVT.

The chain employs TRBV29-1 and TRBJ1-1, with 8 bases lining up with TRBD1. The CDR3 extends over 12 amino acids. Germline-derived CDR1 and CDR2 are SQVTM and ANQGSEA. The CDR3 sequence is CSAHGQGPEAFF. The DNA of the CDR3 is TGCAGTGCCCATGGACAGGGCCCTGAAGCTTTCTTT.

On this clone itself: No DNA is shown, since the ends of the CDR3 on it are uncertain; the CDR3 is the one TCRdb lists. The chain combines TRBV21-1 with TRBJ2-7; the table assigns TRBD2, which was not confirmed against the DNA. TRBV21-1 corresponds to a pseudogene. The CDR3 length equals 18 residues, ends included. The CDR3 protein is CASSLDWASGSVSYEQYF.

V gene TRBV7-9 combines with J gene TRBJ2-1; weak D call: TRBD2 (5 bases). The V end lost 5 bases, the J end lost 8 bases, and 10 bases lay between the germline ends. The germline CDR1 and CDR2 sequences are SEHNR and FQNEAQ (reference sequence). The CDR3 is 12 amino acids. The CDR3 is CASSLRSDEQFF. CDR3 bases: TGTGCCAGCAGCCTCCGTAGCGATGAGCAGTTCTTC.

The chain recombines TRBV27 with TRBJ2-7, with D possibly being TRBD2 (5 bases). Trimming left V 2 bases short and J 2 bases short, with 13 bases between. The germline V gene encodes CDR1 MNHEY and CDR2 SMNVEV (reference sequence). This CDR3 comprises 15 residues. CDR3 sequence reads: CASSLVGEPAYEQYF. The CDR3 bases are TGTGCCAGCAGTTTAGTCGGGGAACCAGCCTACGAGCAGTACTTC.

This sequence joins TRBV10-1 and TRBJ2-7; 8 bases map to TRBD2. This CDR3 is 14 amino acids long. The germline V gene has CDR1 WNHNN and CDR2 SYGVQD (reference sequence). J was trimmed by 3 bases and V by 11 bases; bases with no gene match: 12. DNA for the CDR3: TGCGCCGGGAACGGGCGGGAGGCGAACTACGAGCAGTACTTC. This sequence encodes CAGNGREANYEQYF.

The CDR3 is CASSLQGSDYEQYF. CDR3 DNA sequence: TGTGCCAGCAGTTTACAGGGTTCGGACTACGAGCAGTACTTC. The chain carries TRBV27 and TRBJ2-7, with D maybe TRBD1 (5 bases). The CDR3 runs 14 residues. The germline V and J ends were trimmed by 2 bases and 3 bases, with 11 bases remaining between them. CDR1 is MNHEY, CDR2 SMNVEV, per germline (reference sequence).

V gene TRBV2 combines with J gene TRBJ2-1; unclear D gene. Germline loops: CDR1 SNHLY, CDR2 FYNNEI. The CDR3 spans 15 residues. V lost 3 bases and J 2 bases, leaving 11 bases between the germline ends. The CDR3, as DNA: TGTGCCAGCAGTGATTCCCCAGAACCCTACAATGAGCAGTTCTTC. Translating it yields CASSDSPEPYNEQFF.

This chain's CDR3 is CSACQGIVYEQYF. In DNA form, the CDR3 reads TGCAGCGCCTGTCAGGGGATAGTTTACGAGCAGTACTTC. The chain links TRBV29-1 to TRBJ2-7, with D maybe TRBD1 (6 bases). The germline CDR1 and CDR2 sequences are SQVTM and ANQGSEA. The CDR3 length is 13 residues. V was clipped by 7 bases and J by 4 bases, with 17 bases between them.

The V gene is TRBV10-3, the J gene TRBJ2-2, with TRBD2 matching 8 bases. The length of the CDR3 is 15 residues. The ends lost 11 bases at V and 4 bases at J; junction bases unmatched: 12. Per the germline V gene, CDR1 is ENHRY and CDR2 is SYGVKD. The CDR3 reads CAANGGAGGTGELFF. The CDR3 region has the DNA TGTGCCGCCAACGGAGGGGCGGGGGGCACCGGGGAGCTGTTTTTT.

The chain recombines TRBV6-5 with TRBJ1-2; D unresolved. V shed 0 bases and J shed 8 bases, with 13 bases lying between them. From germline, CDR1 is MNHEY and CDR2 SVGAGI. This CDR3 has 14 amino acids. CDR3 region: CASSYSPLAEGYTF. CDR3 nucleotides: TGTGCCAGCAGTTACTCGCCATTAGCGGAAGGCTACACCTTC.

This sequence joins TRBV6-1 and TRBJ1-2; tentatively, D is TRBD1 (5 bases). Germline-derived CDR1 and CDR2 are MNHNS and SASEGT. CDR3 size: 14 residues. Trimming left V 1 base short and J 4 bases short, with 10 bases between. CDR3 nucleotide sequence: TGTGCCAGCAGTGAAGGGGGGTTTGGCTATGGCTACACCTTC. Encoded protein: CASSEGGFGYGYTF.

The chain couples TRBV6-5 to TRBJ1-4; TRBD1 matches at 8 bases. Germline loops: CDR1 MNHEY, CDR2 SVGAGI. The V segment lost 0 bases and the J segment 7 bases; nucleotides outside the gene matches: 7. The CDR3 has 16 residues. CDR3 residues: CASSYSTGARFEKLFF. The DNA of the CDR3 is TGTGCCAGCAGTTACTCGACAGGGGCCCGATTTGAAAAACTGTTTTTT.

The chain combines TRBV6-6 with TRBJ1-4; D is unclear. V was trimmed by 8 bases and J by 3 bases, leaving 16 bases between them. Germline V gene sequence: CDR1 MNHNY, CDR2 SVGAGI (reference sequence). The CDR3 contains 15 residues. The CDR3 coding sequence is TGTGCCAGCGGATCAACGACCGCTGCTAATGAAAAACTGTTTTTT. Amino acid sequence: CASGSTTAANEKLFF.

The CDR3 reads CASSQDLLAGGPTGELFF. DNA for the CDR3: TGCGCCAGCAGCCAAGATCTTCTAGCGGGAGGACCCACCGGGGAGCTGTTTTTT. This chain joins TRBV4-3 and TRBJ2-2; TRBD2 aligns across 11 bases. The CDR3 loop spans 18 amino acids. J gave up 4 bases and V 0 bases, and 7 bases lay outside the gene matches. Germline V gives CDR1 LGHNA, CDR2 YSLEER.

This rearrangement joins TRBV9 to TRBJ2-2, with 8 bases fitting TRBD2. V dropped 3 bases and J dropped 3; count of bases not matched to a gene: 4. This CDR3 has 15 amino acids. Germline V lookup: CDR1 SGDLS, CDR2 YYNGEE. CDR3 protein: CASSGREEYTGELFF. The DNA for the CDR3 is TGTGCCAGCAGCGGGCGGGAGGAATACACCGGGGAGCTGTTTTTT.

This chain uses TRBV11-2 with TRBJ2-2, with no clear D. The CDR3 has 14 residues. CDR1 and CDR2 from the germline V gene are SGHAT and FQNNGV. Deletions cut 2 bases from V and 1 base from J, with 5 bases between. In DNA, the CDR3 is TGTGCCAGCAGCTTATGGGGGAACACCGGGGAGCTGTTTTTT. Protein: CASSLWGNTGELFF.

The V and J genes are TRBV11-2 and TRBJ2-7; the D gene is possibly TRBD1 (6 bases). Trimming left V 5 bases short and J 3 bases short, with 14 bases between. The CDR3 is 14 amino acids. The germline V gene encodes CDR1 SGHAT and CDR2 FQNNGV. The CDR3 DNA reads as TGTGCCAGCAGCCCAAGGGACACCCACTACGAGCAGTACTTC. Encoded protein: CASSPRDTHYEQYF.

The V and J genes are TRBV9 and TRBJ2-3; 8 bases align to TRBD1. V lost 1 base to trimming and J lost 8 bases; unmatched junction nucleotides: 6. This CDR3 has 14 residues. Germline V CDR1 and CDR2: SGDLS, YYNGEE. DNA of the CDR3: TGTGCCAGCAGCGTATCGGACAGGGAAGGTACGCAGTATTTT. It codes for CASSVSDREGTQYF.

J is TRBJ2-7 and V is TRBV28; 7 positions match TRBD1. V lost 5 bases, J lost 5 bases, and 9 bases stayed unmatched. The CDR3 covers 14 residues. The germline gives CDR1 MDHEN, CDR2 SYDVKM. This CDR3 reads CASSRAGTEDEQYF. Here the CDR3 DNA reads TGTGCCAGCAGTCGAGCCGGGACAGAGGACGAGCAGTACTTC.

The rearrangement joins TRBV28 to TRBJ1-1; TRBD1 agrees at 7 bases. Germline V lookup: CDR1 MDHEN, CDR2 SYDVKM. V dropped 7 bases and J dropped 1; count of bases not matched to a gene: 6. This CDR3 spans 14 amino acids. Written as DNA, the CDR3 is TGTGCCAGCAATCCCGGGACAGCGAACACTGAAGCTTTCTTT. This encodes CASNPGTANTEAFF.

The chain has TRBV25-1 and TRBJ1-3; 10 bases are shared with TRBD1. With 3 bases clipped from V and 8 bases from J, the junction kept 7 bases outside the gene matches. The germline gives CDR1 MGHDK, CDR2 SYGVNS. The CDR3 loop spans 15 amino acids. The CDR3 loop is CASSEGRQGAYTIYF. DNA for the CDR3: TGTGCCAGCAGTGAGGGGAGACAGGGGGCTTACACCATATATTTT.

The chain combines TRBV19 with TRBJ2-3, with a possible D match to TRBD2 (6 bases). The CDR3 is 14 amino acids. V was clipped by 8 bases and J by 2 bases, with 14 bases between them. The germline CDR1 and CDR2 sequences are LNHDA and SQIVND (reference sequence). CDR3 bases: TGTGCCAGTGTGAGCGGGCCATCCACAGATACGCAGTATTTT. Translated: CASVSGPSTDTQYF.

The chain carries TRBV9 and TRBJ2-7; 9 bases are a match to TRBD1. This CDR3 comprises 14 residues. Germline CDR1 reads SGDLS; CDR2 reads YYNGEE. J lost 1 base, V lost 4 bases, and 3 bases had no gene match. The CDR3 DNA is TGTGCCAGCAGCCGGGGGACAGGGTCCTACGAGCAGTACTTC. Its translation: CASSRGTGSYEQYF.